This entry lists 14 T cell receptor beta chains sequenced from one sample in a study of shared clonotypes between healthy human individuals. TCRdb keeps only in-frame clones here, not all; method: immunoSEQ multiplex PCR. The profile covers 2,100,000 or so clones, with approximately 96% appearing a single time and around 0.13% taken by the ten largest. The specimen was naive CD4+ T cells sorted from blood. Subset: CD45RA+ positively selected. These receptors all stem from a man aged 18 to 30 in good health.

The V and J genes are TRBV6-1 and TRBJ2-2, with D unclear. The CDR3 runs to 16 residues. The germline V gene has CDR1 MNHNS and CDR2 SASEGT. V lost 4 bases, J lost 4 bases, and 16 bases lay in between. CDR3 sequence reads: CASSGSTAPSTGELFF. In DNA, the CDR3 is TGTGCCAGCAGTGGGAGTACAGCTCCGAGCACCGGGGAGCTGTTTTTT.

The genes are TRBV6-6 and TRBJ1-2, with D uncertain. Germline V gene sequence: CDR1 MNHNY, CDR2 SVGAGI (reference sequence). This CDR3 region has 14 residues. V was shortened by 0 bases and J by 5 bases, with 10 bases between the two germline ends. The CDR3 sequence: CASSYSQERYGYTF. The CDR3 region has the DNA TGTGCCAGCAGTTACTCGCAGGAGCGGTATGGCTACACCTTC.

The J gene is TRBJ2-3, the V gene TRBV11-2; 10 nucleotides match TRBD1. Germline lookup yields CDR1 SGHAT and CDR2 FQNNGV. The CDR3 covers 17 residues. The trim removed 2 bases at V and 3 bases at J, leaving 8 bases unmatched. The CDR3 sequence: CASSLYWGQGQTDTQYF. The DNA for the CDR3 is TGTGCCAGCAGCTTATACTGGGGACAGGGGCAGACAGATACGCAGTATTTT.

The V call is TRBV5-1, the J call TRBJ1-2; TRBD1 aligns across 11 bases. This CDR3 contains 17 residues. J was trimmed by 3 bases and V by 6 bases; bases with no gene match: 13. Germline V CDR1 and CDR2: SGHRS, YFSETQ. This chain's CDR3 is CASNPGQGAETYYGYTF. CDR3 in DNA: TGCGCCAGCAACCCCGGACAGGGGGCAGAAACGTACTATGGCTACACCTTC.

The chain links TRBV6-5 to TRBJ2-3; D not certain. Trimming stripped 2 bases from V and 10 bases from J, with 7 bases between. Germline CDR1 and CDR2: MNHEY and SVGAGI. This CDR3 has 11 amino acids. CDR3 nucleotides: TGTGCCAGCAGTTACCTCCTTTCGCAGTATTTT. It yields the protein CASSYLLSQYF.

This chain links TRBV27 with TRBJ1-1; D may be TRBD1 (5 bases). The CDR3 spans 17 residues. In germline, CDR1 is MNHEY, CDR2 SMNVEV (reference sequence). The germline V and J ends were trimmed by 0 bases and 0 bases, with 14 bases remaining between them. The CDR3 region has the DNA TGTGCCAGCAGTTTATCGTTGGGGCTGGGAATGAACACTGAAGCTTTCTTT. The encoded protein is CASSLSLGLGMNTEAFF.

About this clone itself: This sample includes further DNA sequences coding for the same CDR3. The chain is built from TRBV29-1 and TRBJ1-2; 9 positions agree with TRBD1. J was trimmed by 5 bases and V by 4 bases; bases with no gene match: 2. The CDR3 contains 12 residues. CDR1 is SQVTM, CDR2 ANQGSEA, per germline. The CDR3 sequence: CSVGGQGYGYTF. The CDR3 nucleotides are TGCAGCGTTGGGGGACAGGGTTATGGCTACACCTTC. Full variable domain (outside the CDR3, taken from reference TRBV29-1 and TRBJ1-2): SAVISQKPSRDICQRGTSLTIQCQVDSQVTMMFWYRQQPGQSLTLIATANQGSEATYESGFVIDKFPISRPNLTFSTLTVSNMSPEDSSIYLCSVGGQGYGYTFGSGTRLTVV.

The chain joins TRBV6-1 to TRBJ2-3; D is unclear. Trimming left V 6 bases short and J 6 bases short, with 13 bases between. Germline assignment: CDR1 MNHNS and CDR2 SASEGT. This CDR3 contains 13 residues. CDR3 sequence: CASRVVVPDTQYF. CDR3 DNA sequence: TGTGCCAGCAGAGTCGTAGTTCCCGATACGCAGTATTTT.

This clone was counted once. The CDR3 region is CASSQDPGRGGLAGDYEQYF. In DNA form, the CDR3 reads TGCGCCAGCAGCCAAGATCCAGGCAGGGGGGGACTAGCGGGAGACTACGAGCAGTACTTC. The rearrangement uses TRBV4-1 and TRBJ2-7, with TRBD2 matching 14 bases. The CDR3 sequence is 20 residues long. Germline values: CDR1 MGHRA, CDR2 YSYEKL. V dropped 0 bases and J dropped 3; count of bases not matched to a gene: 13.

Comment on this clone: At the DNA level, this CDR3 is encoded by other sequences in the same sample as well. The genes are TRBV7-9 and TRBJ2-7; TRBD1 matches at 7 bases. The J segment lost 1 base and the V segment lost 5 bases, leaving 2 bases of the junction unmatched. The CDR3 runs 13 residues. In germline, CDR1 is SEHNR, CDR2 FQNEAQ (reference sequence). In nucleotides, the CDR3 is TGTGCCAGCAGCCGGGACAGATCCTACGAGCAGTACTTC. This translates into CASSRDRSYEQYF.

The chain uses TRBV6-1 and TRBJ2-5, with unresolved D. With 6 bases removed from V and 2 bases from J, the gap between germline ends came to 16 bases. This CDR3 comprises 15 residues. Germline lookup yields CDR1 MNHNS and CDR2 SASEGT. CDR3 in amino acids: CASRSSWGRQETQYF. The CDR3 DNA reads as TGTGCCAGCAGGTCCAGTTGGGGTAGACAAGAGACCCAGTACTTC.

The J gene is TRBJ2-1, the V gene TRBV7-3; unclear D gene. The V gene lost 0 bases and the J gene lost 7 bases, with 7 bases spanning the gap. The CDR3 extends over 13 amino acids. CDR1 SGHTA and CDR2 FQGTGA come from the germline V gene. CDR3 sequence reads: CASSLTRENEQFF. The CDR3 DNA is TGTGCCAGCAGCTTAACTAGGGAAAATGAGCAGTTCTTC. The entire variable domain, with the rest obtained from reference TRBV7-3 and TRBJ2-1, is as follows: GAGVSQTPSNKVTEKGKYVELRCDPISGHTALYWYRQSLGQGPEFLIYFQGTGAADDSGLPNDRFFAVRPEGSVSTLKIQRTERGDSAVYLCASSLTRENEQFFGPGTRLTVL.

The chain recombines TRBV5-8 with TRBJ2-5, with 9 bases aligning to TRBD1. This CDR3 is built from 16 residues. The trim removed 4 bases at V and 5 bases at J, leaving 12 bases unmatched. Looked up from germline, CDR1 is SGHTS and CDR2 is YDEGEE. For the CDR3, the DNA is TGTGCCAGCAGCCTGTACAGGGGGCAAGGGTCCGAGACCCAGTACTTC. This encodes CASSLYRGQGSETQYF. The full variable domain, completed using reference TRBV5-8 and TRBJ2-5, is EAGVTQSPTHLIKTRGQQATLRCSPISGHTSVYWYQQALGLGLQFLLWYDEGEERNRGNFPPRFSGRQFPNYSSELNVNALELEDSALYLCASSLYRGQGSETQYFGPGTRLLVL.

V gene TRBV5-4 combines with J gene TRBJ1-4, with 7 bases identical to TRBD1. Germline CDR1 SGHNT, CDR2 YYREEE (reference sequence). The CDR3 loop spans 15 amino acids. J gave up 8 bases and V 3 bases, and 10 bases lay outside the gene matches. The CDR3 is CASSSRGGTREKLFF. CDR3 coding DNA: TGTGCCAGCAGCTCGAGAGGGGGCACGCGGGAAAAACTGTTTTTT.